This record covers a single T cell receptor (beta chain). Its antigen is currently unknown. This record belongs to a study of cytomegalovirus exposure and HLA in healthy donors. General study points: For presence/absence analyses, sequencing depth was assumed to be roughly uniform across donors.

Every donor was a healthy person donating bone marrow. These donors counted as nominally healthy when sampled, but unrecorded immune exposures were likely. CDR1 is SNHLY and CDR2 is FYNNEI in the germline V gene. The CDR3 has 15 residues. V dropped 3 bases and J dropped 2 bases, with 11 bases sitting between them. The PCR made use of 60 Vbeta and 13 Jbeta primers. This table comes from immunoSEQ multiplex PCR, and its TCRdb copy is limited to in-frame clones, with some not included. The table lists about 160,000 clones, more than 75% of them singletons. The source of this sequence is a man between 18 and 29 years old in good health and CMV-seropositive. The material sequenced was PBMCs. This chain uses TRBV2 with TRBJ1-3, with a tentative D call TRBD1 (6 bases). CDR3 bases: TGTGCCAGCAGTGATCTGGGGGCAACTGGAAACACCATATATTTT. This codes for CASSDLGATGNTIYF.